This T cell receptor beta chain stems from a study of T-cell memory formation after mild COVID-19. Study overall: In these data, TCR clusters were largely donor specific. Study-wide findings and caveats: Second-wave clones reaching peak frequency on day 37 lacked confirmed SARS-CoV-2 specificity. Certain responding clones were present in pre-infection memory, suggesting participation of cross-reactive memory.

On this clonotype: What it binds is unknown.

From 5'RACE with constant-segment primers came TCR alpha and TCR beta cDNA libraries that carried sample barcodes and UMIs. TCRdb recomputed calls from the 5' RACE reads with MiXCR, one row per CDR3 protein. The sample comprises about 400,000 distinct CDR3 sequences, less than 25% of which are singletons, and around 12% rests with the top ten. The specimen was PBMCs or a T cell subset sorted from them (not recorded which). This receptor was obtained from an adult woman who had mild COVID-19 (a few samples of this study predate the infection). Cell type and time point are not known.

CDR3 residues: CASTTQAGAYGYTF. CDR3 bases: TGTGCCAGCACCACCCAGGCAGGAGCCTATGGCTACACCTTC. The rearrangement links TRBV7-9 to TRBJ1-2; D ambiguous. Germline V gives CDR1 SEHNR, CDR2 FQNEAQ (reference sequence). This CDR3 is 14 amino acids long. V gave up 7 bases and J gave up 4 bases, with 16 bases separating them.